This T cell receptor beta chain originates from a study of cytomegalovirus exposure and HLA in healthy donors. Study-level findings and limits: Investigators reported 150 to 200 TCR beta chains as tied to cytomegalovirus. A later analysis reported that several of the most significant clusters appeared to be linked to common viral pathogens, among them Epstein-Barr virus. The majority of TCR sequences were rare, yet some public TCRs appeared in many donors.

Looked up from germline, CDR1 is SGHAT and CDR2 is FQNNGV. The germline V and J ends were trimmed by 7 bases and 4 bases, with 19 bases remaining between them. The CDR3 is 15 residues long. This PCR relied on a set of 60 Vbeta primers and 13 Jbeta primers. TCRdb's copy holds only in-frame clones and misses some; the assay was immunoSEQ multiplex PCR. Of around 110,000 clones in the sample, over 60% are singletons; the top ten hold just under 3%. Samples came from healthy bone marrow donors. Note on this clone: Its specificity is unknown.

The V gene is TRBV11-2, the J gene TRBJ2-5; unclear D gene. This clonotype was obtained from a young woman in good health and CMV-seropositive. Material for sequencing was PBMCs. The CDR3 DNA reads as TGTGCCAGCACCATTACCGGGTTTAGTGCAGAGACCCAGTACTTC. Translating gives CASTITGFSAETQYF.